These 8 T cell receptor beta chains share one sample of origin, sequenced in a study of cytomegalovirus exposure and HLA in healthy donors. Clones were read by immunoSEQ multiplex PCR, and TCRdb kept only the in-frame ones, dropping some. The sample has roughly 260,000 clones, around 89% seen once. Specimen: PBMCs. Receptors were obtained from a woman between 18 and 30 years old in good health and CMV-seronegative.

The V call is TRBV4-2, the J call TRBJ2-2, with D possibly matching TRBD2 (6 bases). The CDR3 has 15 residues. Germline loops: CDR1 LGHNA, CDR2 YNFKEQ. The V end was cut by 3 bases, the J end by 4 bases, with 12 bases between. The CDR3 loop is CASSQDQGGTGELFF. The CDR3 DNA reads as TGTGCCAGCAGCCAGGACCAGGGAGGCACCGGGGAGCTGTTTTTT.

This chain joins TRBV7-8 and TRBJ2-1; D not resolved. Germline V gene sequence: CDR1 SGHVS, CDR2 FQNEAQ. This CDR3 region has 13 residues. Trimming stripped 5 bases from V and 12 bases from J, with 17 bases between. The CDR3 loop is CASSPPVGSGQFF. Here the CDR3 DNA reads TGTGCCAGCAGCCCCCCGGTGGGCAGTGGGCAGTTCTTC.

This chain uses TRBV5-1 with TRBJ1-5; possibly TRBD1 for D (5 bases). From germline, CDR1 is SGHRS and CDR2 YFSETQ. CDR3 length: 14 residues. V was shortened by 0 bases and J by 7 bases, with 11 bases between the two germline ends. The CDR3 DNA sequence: TGCGCCAGCAGCTTGGAAGGGGTGGGGCAGCCCCAGCATTTT. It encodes CASSLEGVGQPQHF.

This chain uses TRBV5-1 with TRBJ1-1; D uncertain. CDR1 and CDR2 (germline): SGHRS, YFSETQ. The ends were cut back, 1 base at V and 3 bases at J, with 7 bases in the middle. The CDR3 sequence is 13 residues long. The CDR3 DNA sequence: TGCGCCAGCAGCTTGAAATCGGACACTGAAGCTTTCTTT. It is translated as CASSLKSDTEAFF.

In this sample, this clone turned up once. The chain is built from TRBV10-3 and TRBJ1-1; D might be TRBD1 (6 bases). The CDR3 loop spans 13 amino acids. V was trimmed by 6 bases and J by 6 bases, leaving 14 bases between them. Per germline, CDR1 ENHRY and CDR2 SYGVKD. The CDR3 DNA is TGTGCCATCAGGGCAGGGGAGCTGGCTGAAGCTTTCTTT. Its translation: CAIRAGELAEAFF.

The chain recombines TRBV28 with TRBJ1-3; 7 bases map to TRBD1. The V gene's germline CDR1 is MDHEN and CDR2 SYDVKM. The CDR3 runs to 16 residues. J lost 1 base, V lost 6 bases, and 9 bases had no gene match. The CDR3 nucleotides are TGTGCCAGCAGGGGATCCAGGGGGGCTTCTGGAAACACCATATATTTT. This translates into CASRGSRGASGNTIYF.

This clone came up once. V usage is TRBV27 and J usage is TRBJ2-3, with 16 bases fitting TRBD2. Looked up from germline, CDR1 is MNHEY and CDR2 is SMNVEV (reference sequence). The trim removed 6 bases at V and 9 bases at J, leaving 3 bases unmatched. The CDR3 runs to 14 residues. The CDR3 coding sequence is TGTGCCAGCAGGGGACTAGCGGGGGGGCGGACGCAGTATTTT. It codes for CASRGLAGGRTQYF.

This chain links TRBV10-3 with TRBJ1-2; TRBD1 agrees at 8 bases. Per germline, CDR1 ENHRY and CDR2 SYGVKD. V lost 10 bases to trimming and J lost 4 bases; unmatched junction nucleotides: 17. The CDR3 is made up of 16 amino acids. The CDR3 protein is CATKKLNRGIGYGYTF. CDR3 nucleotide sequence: TGTGCCACCAAGAAACTCAACAGGGGGATCGGCTATGGCTACACCTTC.